This T cell receptor beta chain is drawn from a study of identifying expanded T cells in peripheral blood. This table comes from immunoSEQ multiplex PCR, and its TCRdb copy is limited to in-frame clones, with some not included. Seen here are some 95,000 clones, roughly 86% observed once, and the top ten hold approximately 5%. Germline V gives CDR1 SGHDT, CDR2 YYEEEE. The CDR3 is 14 amino acids. Germline trimming cut 3 bases from V and 7 bases from J; bases unmatched to any gene: 8. This chain uses TRBV5-6 with TRBJ1-2; 8 positions agree with TRBD1. The TCR comes from a person between 18 and 70 years old in good health. The specimen sequenced was blood. As DNA, the CDR3 is TGTGCCAGCAGCTCCCCAGGGGGCGGTTTTGGCTACACCTTC. Its translation: CASSSPGGGFGYTF.